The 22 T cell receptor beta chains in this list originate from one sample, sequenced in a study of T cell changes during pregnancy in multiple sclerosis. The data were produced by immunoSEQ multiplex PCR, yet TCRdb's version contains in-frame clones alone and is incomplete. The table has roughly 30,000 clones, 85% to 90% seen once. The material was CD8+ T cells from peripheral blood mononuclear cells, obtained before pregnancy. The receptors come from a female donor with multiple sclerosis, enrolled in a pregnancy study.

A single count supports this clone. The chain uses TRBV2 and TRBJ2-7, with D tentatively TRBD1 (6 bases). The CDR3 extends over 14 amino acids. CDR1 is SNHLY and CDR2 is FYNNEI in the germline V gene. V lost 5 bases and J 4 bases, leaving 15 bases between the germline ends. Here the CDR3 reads CASSQEQGLYEQYF. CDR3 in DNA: TGTGCCAGCAGTCAGGAACAGGGTTTGTACGAGCAGTACTTC.

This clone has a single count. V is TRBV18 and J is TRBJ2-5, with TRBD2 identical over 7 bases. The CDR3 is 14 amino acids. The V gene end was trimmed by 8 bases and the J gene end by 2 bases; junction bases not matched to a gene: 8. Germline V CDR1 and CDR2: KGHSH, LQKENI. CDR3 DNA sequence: TGTGCCAGCCTGCCTAGCGGAGAACAAGAGACCCAGTACTTC. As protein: CASLPSGEQETQYF.

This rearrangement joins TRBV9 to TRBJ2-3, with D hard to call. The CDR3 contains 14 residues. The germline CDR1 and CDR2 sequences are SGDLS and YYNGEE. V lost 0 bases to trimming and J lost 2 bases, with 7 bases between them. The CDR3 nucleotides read TGTGCCAGCAGCGTAGGGGCCTACACAGATACGCAGTATTTT. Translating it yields CASSVGAYTDTQYF. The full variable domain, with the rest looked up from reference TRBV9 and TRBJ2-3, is DSGVTQTPKHLITATGQRVTLRCSPRSGDLSVYWYQQSLDQGLQFLIQYYNGEERAKGNILERFSAQQFPDLHSELNLSSLELGDSALYFCASSVGAYTDTQYFGPGTRLTVL.

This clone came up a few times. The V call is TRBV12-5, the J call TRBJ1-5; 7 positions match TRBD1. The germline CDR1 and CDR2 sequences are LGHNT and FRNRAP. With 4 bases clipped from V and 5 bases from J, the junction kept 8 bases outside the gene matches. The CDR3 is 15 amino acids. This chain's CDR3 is CASGSDRPGDQPQHF. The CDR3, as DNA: TGTGCTAGTGGTTCGGACAGGCCGGGCGATCAGCCCCAGCATTTT.

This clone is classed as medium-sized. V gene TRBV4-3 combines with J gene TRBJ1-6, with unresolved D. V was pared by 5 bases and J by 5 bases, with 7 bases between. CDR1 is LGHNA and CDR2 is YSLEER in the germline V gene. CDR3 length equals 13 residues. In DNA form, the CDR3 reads TGCGCCAGCAGCGGGCAGCATAATTCACCCCTCCACTTT. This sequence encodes CASSGQHNSPLHF.

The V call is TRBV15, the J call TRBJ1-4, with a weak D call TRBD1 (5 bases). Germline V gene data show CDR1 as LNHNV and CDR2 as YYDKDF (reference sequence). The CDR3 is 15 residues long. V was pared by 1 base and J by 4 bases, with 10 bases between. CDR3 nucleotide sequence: TGTGCCACCAGCAGAGTGACAGACATTAATGAAAAACTGTTTTTT. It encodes CATSRVTDINEKLFF.

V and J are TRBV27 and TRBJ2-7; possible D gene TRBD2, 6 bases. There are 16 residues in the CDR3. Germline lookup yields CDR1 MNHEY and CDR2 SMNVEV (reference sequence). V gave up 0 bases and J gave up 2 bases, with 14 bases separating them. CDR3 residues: CASSLSLGLVAYEQYF. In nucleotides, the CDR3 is TGTGCCAGCAGTTTATCGTTGGGACTGGTTGCCTACGAGCAGTACTTC.

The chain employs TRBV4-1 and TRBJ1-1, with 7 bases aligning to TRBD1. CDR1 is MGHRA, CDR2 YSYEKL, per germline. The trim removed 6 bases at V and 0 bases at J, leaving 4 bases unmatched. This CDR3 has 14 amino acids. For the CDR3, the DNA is TGCGCCAGCAGGCCGGGACAGATGAACACTGAAGCTTTCTTT. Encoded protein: CASRPGQMNTEAFF.

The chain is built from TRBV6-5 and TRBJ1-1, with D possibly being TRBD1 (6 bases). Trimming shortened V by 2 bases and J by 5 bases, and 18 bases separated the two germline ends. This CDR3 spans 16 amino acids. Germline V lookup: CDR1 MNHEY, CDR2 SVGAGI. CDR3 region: CASSYPISGVGTEAFF. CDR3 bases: TGTGCCAGCAGTTACCCGATTTCAGGGGTTGGGACTGAAGCTTTCTTT.

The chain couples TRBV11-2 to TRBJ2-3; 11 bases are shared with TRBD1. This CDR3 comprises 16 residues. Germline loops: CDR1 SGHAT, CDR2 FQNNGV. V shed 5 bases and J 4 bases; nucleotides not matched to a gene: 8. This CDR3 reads CASSDPQGQGADTQYF. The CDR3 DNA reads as TGTGCCAGCAGCGATCCTCAGGGACAGGGGGCAGATACGCAGTATTTT.

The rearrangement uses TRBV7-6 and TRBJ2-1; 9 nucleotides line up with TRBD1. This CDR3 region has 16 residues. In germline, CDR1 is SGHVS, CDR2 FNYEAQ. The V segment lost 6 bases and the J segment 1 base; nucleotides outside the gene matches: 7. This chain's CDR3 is CASSYNRGLSYNEQFF. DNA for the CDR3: TGTGCCAGCAGTTATAACAGGGGGCTTTCCTACAATGAGCAGTTCTTC. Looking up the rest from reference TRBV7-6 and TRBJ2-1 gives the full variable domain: GAGVSQSPRYKVTKRGQDVALRCDPISGHVSLYWYRQALGQGPEFLTYFNYEAQQDKSGLPNDRFSAERPEGSISTLTIQRTEQRDSAMYRCASSYNRGLSYNEQFFGPGTRLTVL.

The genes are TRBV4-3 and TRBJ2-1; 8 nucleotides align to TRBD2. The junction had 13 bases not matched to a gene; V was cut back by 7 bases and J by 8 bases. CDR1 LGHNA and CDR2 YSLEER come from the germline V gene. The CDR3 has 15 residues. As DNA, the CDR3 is TGCGCCAGCATCCTCGAGAGGGGCGGGGGGCATGAGCAGTTCTTC. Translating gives CASILERGGGHEQFF.

Here the CDR3 DNA reads TGTGCCAGCAGTGACAGGATTAACACTGAAGCTTTCTTT. It codes for CASSDRINTEAFF. This chain connects TRBV6-1 to TRBJ1-1; D is undetermined. Germline-derived CDR1 and CDR2 are MNHNS and SASEGT. The CDR3 is 13 amino acids. V dropped 3 bases and J dropped 2 bases, with 7 bases sitting between them.

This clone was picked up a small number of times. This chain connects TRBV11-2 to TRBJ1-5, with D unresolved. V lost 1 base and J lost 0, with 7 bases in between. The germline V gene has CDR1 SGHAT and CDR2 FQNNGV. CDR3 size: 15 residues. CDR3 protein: CASSLGRVSNQPQHF. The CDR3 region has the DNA TGTGCCAGCAGCTTAGGTCGAGTTAGCAATCAGCCCCAGCATTTT.

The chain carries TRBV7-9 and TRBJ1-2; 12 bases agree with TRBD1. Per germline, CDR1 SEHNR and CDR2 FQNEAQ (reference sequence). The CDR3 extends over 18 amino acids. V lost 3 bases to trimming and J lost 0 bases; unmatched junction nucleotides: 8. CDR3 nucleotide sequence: TGTGCCAGCAGCTTTTCGGGGGGACAGGGGGCGCCTAACTATGGCTACACCTTC. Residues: CASSFSGGQGAPNYGYTF.

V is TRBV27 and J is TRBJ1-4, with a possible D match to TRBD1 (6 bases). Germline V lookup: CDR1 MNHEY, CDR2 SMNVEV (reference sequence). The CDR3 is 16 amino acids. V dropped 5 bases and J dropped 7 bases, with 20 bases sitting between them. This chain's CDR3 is CASSPTGAEGVEKLFF. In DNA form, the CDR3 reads TGTGCCAGCAGTCCAACCGGGGCCGAGGGGGTTGAAAAACTGTTTTTT.

The CDR3 here is CASSHRDGGGPEAFF. The CDR3 region has the DNA TGTGCCAGCTCCCACAGGGATGGGGGGGGCCCTGAAGCTTTCTTT. The gene calls are TRBV18 and TRBJ1-1, with D tentatively TRBD1 (6 bases). CDR1 and CDR2 from the germline V gene are KGHSH and LQKENI. V was clipped by 6 bases and J by 6 bases, with 20 bases between them. CDR3 size: 15 residues.

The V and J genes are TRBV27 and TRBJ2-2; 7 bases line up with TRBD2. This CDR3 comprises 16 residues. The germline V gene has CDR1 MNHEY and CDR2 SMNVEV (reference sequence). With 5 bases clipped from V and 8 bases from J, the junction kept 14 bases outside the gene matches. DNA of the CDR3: TGTGCCAGCAGTCCCGCCTGGGGGGAGGGGCCGGGGGAGCTGTTTTTT. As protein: CASSPAWGEGPGELFF.

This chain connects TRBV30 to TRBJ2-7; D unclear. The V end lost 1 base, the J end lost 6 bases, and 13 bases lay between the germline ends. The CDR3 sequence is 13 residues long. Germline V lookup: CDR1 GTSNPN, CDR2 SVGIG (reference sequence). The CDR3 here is CAWSGDRASEQYF. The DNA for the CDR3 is TGTGCCTGGAGTGGTGATAGAGCTTCCGAGCAGTACTTC.

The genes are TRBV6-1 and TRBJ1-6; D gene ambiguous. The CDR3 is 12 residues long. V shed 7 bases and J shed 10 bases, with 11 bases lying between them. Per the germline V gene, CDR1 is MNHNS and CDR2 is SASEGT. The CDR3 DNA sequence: TGTGCCAGCACGGAGGACGTATCACCCCTCCACTTT. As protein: CASTEDVSPLHF.

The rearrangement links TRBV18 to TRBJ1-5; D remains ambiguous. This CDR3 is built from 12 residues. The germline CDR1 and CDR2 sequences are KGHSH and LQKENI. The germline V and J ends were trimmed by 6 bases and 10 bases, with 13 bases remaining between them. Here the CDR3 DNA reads TGTGCCAGCTCGTCCGGAGGGCTACCCCAGCATTTT. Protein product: CASSSGGLPQHF. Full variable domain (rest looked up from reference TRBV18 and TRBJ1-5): NAGVMQNPRHLVRRRGQEARLRCSPMKGHSHVYWYRQLPEEGLKFMVYLQKENIIDESGMPKERFSAEFPKEGPSILRIQQVVRGDSAAYFCASSSGGLPQHFGDGTRLSIL.

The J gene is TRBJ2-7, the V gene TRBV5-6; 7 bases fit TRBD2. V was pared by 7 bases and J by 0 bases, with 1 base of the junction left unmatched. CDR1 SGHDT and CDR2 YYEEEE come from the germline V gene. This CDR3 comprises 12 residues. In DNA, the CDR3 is TGTGCCAGCGGGGGGGGCTCCTACGAGCAGTACTTC. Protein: CASGGGSYEQYF.